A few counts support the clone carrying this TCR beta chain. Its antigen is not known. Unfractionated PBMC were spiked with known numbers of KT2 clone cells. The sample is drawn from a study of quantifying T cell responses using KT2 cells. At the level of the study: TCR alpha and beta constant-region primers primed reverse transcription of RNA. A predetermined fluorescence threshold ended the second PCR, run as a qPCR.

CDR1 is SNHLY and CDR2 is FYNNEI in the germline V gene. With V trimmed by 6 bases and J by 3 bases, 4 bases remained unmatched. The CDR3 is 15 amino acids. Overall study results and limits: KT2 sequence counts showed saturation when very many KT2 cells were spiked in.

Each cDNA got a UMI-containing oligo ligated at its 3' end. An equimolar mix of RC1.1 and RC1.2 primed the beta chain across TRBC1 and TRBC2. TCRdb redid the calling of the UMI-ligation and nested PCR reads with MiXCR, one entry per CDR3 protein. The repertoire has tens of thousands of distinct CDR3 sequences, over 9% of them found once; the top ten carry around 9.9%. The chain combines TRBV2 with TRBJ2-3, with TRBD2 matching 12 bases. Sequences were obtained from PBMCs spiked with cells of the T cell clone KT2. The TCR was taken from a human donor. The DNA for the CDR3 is TGTGCCAGCAGGGCGACTAGCGGGAGTACAGATACGCAGTATTTT. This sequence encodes CASRATSGSTDTQYF.